This T cell receptor (beta chain) was captured by sequencing in a study of blood T cells in healthy people across ages. Study-level results: Observed TCR beta diversity showed a strong correlation with the percentage of naive T cells as measured by flow cytometry. TCR beta diversity per million T cells fell roughly linearly with age.

The second PCR ran roughly 6 to 11 cycles with a sample-barcoded 5' primer and J-beta primers. TCRdb processed the 5' RACE reads anew with MiXCR; each CDR3 protein has one entry. The sample yields about 1.6 million distinct CDR3 sequences, roughly a third seen once. The sample, around 10 milliliters of peripheral blood, was drawn from each donor. About this clonotype itself: Antigen specificity is unknown.

The CDR3 has 15 residues. Per the germline V gene, CDR1 is ENHRY and CDR2 is SYGVKD. Trimming removed 5 bases at V and 0 bases at J, with 13 bases between. The chain has TRBV10-3 and TRBJ1-1; D may be TRBD1 (6 bases). This TCR came from a woman aged 25 to 39 in good health. The sample taken for sequencing was blood. The CDR3 DNA is TGTGCCATCAGTTCTGGGCAGGGGATGAACACTGAAGCTTTCTTT. It encodes CAISSGQGMNTEAFF.